A single sample is the source of the 9 T cell receptor beta chains below, sequenced in a study of blood T cell repertoires in COVID-19 (dated by TCRdb to between 2020 and 2021). Library preparation used the immunoSEQ multiplex PCR assay. What TCRdb holds here is the immuneACCESS table cut down to in-frame rearrangements. Part of the clones is not present; checked against another copy, under half of the missing clones reflect an unresolved V gene, and the others are unexplained. The sample includes 140,000 to 150,000 clones, with around 89% observed a single time. Over 2.5% of the sample is taken by the ten largest. Sequencing input: peripheral blood. The receptors shown here come from a man aged 60 to 75 with active or convalescent COVID-19.

The rearrangement joins TRBV5-1 to TRBJ2-7; D possibly corresponds to TRBD1 (6 bases). Trimming stripped 4 bases from V and 5 bases from J, with 13 bases between. This CDR3 is 13 amino acids long. Per germline, CDR1 SGHRS and CDR2 YFSETQ. The CDR3 sequence is CASSPGVSDEQYF. In DNA form, the CDR3 reads TGCGCCAGCAGCCCAGGGGTCTCGGACGAGCAGTACTTC.

This clone was seen just once. The rearrangement joins TRBV6-5 to TRBJ1-1; D gene unclear. Between the trimmed V and J ends, which lost 6 bases and 1 base, there was a span of 12 bases. CDR1 MNHEY and CDR2 SVGAGI come from the germline V gene. This CDR3 contains 14 residues. Here the CDR3 reads CASRRARSNTEAFF. CDR3 DNA sequence: TGTGCCAGCAGGCGCGCGCGTTCGAACACTGAAGCTTTCTTT.

This clone appeared once. The chain uses TRBV2 and TRBJ2-3; possibly TRBD2 for D (5 bases). V dropped 5 bases and J dropped 1 base, with 13 bases sitting between them. The CDR3 is made up of 15 amino acids. Germline-derived CDR1 and CDR2 are SNHLY and FYNNEI. CDR3 sequence: CASSLSGLRTDTQYF. The CDR3 nucleotides are TGTGCCAGCAGTCTGAGCGGACTCCGCACAGATACGCAGTATTTT.

The chain couples TRBV3-1 (or the pseudogene TRBV3-2) to TRBJ1-1; 9 bases map to TRBD1. V trimming: 3 bases; J trimming: 4 bases; junction bases outside the gene matches: 3. This CDR3 is built from 14 residues. Germline CDR1 is LGHDT and CDR2 is YNNKEL (reference sequence). This chain's CDR3 is CASSQDRGGTEAFF. The CDR3 DNA reads TGTGCCAGCAGCCAGGACAGGGGCGGCACTGAAGCTTTCTTT.

V gene TRBV7-3 combines with J gene TRBJ2-1; 9 nucleotides match TRBD2. The CDR3 extends over 16 amino acids. CDR1 is SGHTA, CDR2 FQGTGA, per germline. The V and J ends lost 5 bases and 0 bases, in that order; junction bases with no gene match: 5. This chain's CDR3 is CASSPLAGSSYNEQFF. In DNA form, the CDR3 reads TGTGCCAGCAGCCCTCTAGCGGGGAGCTCCTACAATGAGCAGTTCTTC.

CDR3 in amino acids: CASSQVWGRSFSEAFF. The CDR3 DNA follows: TGCGCCAGCAGCCAAGTTTGGGGCCGCTCTTTCTCTGAAGCTTTCTTT. The chain uses TRBV4-1 and TRBJ1-1; possibly TRBD1 for D (5 bases). The CDR3 runs to 16 residues. Germline loops: CDR1 MGHRA, CDR2 YSYEKL. Trimming cost V 1 base and J 6 bases, with 18 bases left between them.

This clone was observed a single time. This chain connects TRBV30 to TRBJ1-4, with 7 nucleotides matching TRBD1. The V segment lost 6 bases and the J segment 2 bases; nucleotides outside the gene matches: 15. The germline CDR1 and CDR2 sequences are GTSNPN and SVGIG (reference sequence). This CDR3 is 17 amino acids long. The CDR3 here is CACHLETGLSTNEKLFF. DNA of the CDR3: TGTGCCTGCCACCTCGAGACAGGGCTTTCGACTAATGAAAAACTGTTTTTT.

Notes on this clone: One end of the junction is discordant with germline, which a read error may explain. The chain joins TRBV19 to TRBJ2-7; D not resolved. Germline CDR1 and CDR2: LNHDA and SQIVND (reference sequence). The CDR3 runs 14 residues. The CDR3 DNA reads as TGTGCCAGTAGTACCAGCGCGAGCTCCTACGAGCAGTGCTTC. It specifies CASSTSASSYEQCF.

This clone was seen more than once but under ten times. The chain recombines TRBV29-1 with TRBJ2-1, with a weak D call TRBD1 (5 bases). V was trimmed by 0 bases and J by 15 bases, leaving 12 bases between them. This CDR3 has 11 amino acids. CDR1 and CDR2 (germline): SQVTM, ANQGSEA. CDR3 protein: CSVEDSGYGFF. Here the CDR3 DNA reads TGCAGCGTTGAAGATTCAGGGTACGGGTTCTTC.